The 2 T cell receptor beta chains given below trace back to one sample, sequenced in a study of blood T cell repertoires in COVID-19. TCRdb keeps only in-frame clones here, not all; method: immunoSEQ multiplex PCR. The sample holds 200,000 to 250,000 clones, roughly 80% seen once. Sequenced material: peripheral blood. The receptors derive from a woman aged 40 to 50 with active or convalescent COVID-19.

This clone came up once. The chain is built from TRBV6-4 and TRBJ2-3, with D uncertain. CDR1 and CDR2 (germline): MRHNA, SNTAGT. The V and J ends lost 5 bases and 6 bases respectively, with 12 bases between them. The CDR3 is made up of 13 amino acids. The CDR3 sequence: CASSLRAHDTQYF. The CDR3 nucleotides read TGTGCCAGCAGTCTCCGAGCGCACGATACGCAGTATTTT.

As for this clone: A much larger clonotype is one base distant, so this may be a read error. Other DNA sequences in this specimen translate into the identical CDR3. CDR3 loop: CASSFTGGETQYF. The CDR3 DNA reads TGTGCCAGCAGCTTCACAGGGGGCGAGACCCAGTACTTC. This chain uses TRBV7-3 with TRBJ2-5; 9 bases match TRBD1. Germline trimming cut 3 bases from V and 5 bases from J; bases unmatched to any gene: 1. Germline CDR1 is SGHTA and CDR2 is FQGTGA. The CDR3 spans 13 residues.